A selection of T cell receptor beta chains follows, all from one sample in a study of regulatory T cells in long-lasting Graves disease. From the multiplex PCR reads, TCRdb called clonotypes with MiXCR, one entry per CDR3 protein. The repertoire holds 310,000 or so distinct CDR3 sequences, with around 19% as singletons. The sequencing used peripheral blood mononuclear cells (PBMCs), collected when the disease was refractory, from a patient treated with antithyroid drugs. These receptors all come from a female donor with Graves disease. Both conserved end residues are part of each CDR3. The order of the fields is clone size, V gene, CDR3 length, D gene, J gene, CDR3 DNA, CDR3 protein. The D gene is left open where the match is weak. The size of a clone is reported for some rows only, either as once, few or many, or as a class for expanded clones.

>.|TRBV4-1|19|TRBD2|TRBJ2-6
TGCGCCAGCAGCCAAGATGGGGGGGGTGACTTCTCTGGGGCCAACGTCCTGACTTTC
CASSQDGGGDFSGANVLTF
>.|TRBV20-1|15|TRBD1|TRBJ2-6
TGCAGTGCCCAGTACAGGGGTCCTGGGGCCAACGTCCTGACTTTC
CSAQYRGPGANVLTF
>many|TRBV6-1|13|.|TRBJ2-5
TGTGCCGGGTCTCCCGGGCCCGGGGGGACCCAGTACTTC
CAGSPGPGGTQYF
>.|TRBV28|14|.|TRBJ2-7
TGTGCCAGCTTTAGCCGACAGTCGCCGGGGCGGGAGTACTTC
CASFSRQSPGREYF
>many|TRBV2|13|TRBD1|TRBJ1-1
TGTGCCAGCAGGGACAGGGGGAACACTGAAGCTTTCTTT
CASRDRGNTEAFF
>many|TRBV11-2|16|.|TRBJ2-7
TGTGCCAGCAGCTTAGTGGGGCAACGGAGCTCCTACGAGCAGTACTTC
CASSLVGQRSSYEQYF
>many|TRBV5-6|14|.|TRBJ1-5
TGTGCCAGCAGCTTCGGGGGGATCAATCAGCCCCAGCATTTT
CASSFGGINQPQHF
>many|TRBV7-2|14|.|TRBJ2-7
TGTGCCAGCAGCTTAACCAGGGGGGCCTACGAGCAGTACTTC
CASSLTRGAYEQYF
>many|TRBV12-3/TRBV12-4|11|.|TRBJ2-5
TGTGCCAGCACCCTCGGGGAGACCCAGTACTTC
CASTLGETQYF
>many|TRBV24-1|13|.|TRBJ2-2
TGTGCCACCGGAGAGGGGTTTACCGGGGAGCTGTTTTTT
CATGEGFTGELFF
>many|TRBV6-1|14|.|TRBJ1-5
TGTGCCAGCAGTAAGGGGCAGACGTATCAGCCCCAGCATTTT
CASSKGQTYQPQHF
>many|TRBV20-1|14|TRBD2|TRBJ2-7
TGCAGTGCTAGAGGAGTAGCGGGAAAATACGAGCAGTACTTC
CSARGVAGKYEQYF
>.|TRBV2|15|TRBD1|TRBJ2-3
TGTGCCAGCAGTCCGAACAGGGGGTTCACAGATACGCAGTATTTT
CASSPNRGFTDTQYF
>few|TRBV2|16|TRBD2|TRBJ2-3
TGTGCCAGCAGTGAAGGGCTAGCGGGAGGTCGCGATACGCAGTATTTT
CASSEGLAGGRDTQYF
>many|TRBV28|17|TRBD2|TRBJ2-1
TGTGCCAGCAGTCCCCGGACTAGCGGGACGTCCTACAATGAGCAGTTCTTC
CASSPRTSGTSYNEQFF
>.|TRBV20-1|19|TRBD2|TRBJ2-7
TGCAGTGCTACCTCCGGGGTACTAGCGGGAGGGCCCGGTGTCTACGAGCAGTACTTC
CSATSGVLAGGPGVYEQYF
>few|TRBV19|14|TRBD1|TRBJ1-2
TGTGCCAGTAGTATTCAAGGCAGGGGGTATGGCTACACCTTC
CASSIQGRGYGYTF
>.|TRBV6-6|16|TRBD2|TRBJ2-1
TGTGCCAGCAGTTACTCGAGACTAGCGGATTACAATGAGCAGTTCTTC
CASSYSRLADYNEQFF
>many|TRBV28|20|TRBD2|TRBJ2-7
TGTGCCAGCAGTTTTCCCGAAGCGGGGATTCTACCGGGACTAGCCTACGAGCAGTACTTC
CASSFPEAGILPGLAYEQYF
>.|TRBV7-2|18|TRBD2|TRBJ2-2
TGTGCCAGCAGCTTTCCCAGTAGCGGGGGGGCTCGAGGCGGGGAGCTGTTTTTT
CASSFPSSGGARGGELFF
>few|TRBV19|18|.|TRBJ1-6
TGTGCCAGTACTCCCGGGACCCGCCGAGGAGACTCTAATTCACCCCTCCACTTT
CASTPGTRRGDSNSPLHF
>.|TRBV6-2/TRBV6-3|16|TRBD1|TRBJ1-3
TGTGCCAGCAGTTACTCAAGACAGGGTCGGGCAAGCACCATATATTTT
CASSYSRQGRASTIYF
>.|TRBV6-2/TRBV6-3|13|.|TRBJ2-7
TGTGCCAGCACGGTCACAGCCGCCTACGAGCAGTACTTC
CASTVTAAYEQYF
>many|TRBV28|13|.|TRBJ2-7
TGTGCCAGCATAAAATACTCCGGAGTCGAGCAGTACTTC
CASIKYSGVEQYF
>many|TRBV30|14|.|TRBJ2-7
TGTGCCTGGAGTGTACAGGGCTATGTCTACGAGCAGTACTTC
CAWSVQGYVYEQYF
>many|TRBV12-3/TRBV12-4|14|.|TRBJ2-7
TGTGCCAGCAGTTTTCTTGACAGAACCTACGAGCAGTACTTC
CASSFLDRTYEQYF
>many|TRBV2|12|.|TRBJ1-2
TGTGCCAGCAAAAACGACCTCAGAGGCTACACCTTC
CASKNDLRGYTF
>.|TRBV6-1|15|.|TRBJ2-5
TGTGCCAGCCCTATTAGTTCAGGATTTCAAGAGACCCAGTACTTC
CASPISSGFQETQYF
>.|TRBV9|13|TRBD1|TRBJ2-7
TGTGCCAGCAGCGGGACAGGGTCGGGTGAGCAGTACTTC
CASSGTGSGEQYF
>few|TRBV29-1|14|.|TRBJ1-2
TGCAGCGTTGGGCTGAGGGGGGGGAGCTATGGCTACACCTTC
CSVGLRGGSYGYTF
>few|TRBV7-9|15|TRBD1|TRBJ1-5
TGTGCCAGCAGCGCATTGACAGGGGGGGATCAGCCCCGGCATTTT
CASSALTGGDQPRHF
>.|TRBV5-1|20|TRBD2|TRBJ2-5
TGCGCCAGCAGCAATCCTTCAGCCATCCCTTTTCGGACTAGTCAAGAGACCCAGTACTTC
CASSNPSAIPFRTSQETQYF
>.|TRBV5-1|17|TRBD1|TRBJ2-4
TGCGCCAGCAGCTTGGGTTGGACTCGGGACAGGGGAAACATTCAGTACTTC
CASSLGWTRDRGNIQYF
>few|TRBV6-2/TRBV6-3|13|.|TRBJ1-1
TGTGCCAGCAGTTACTCGGGGGTCGGTGAAGCTTTCTTT
CASSYSGVGEAFF
>many|TRBV7-2|15|TRBD1|TRBJ1-1
TGTGCCAGCAGCTTAGCCCCAGGGGGCTACACTGAAGCTTTCTTT
CASSLAPGGYTEAFF
>many|TRBV24-1|14|.|TRBJ2-4
TGTGCCACCAGTGATTCCGGGACCTCAAACATTCAGTACTTC
CATSDSGTSNIQYF
>few|TRBV5-1|15|.|TRBJ2-2
TGCGCCAGCAGCTTGGGCGGGTCGCGCGCCGGGGAGCTGTTTTTT
CASSLGGSRAGELFF
>.|TRBV5-1|15|TRBD1|TRBJ2-5
TGCGCCAGCAGCTCCCGGACAGGGGGCTCGGAGACCCAGTACTTC
CASSSRTGGSETQYF
>.|TRBV2|14|.|TRBJ1-1
TGTGCCAGCAGTGAAGCACTGGTTAACACTGAAGCTTTCTTT
CASSEALVNTEAFF
>.|TRBV9|15|.|TRBJ1-6
TGTGCCAGCAGCGCCCGACAGGCTCTGAATTCACCCCTCCACTTT
CASSARQALNSPLHF
>.|TRBV18|13|.|TRBJ2-7
TGTGCCAGCTCACCAACTCGGGTTGGCGAGCAGTACTTC
CASSPTRVGEQYF
>.|TRBV2|13|.|TRBJ2-6
TGTGCCAGCAGTGAATCTGGGGCCAACGTCCTGACTTTC
CASSESGANVLTF
>.|TRBV28|13|.|TRBJ1-4
TGTGCCAGCGGTCTTTTAACTAATGAAAAACTGTTTTTT
CASGLLTNEKLFF
>few|TRBV12-3/TRBV12-4|11|.|TRBJ1-1
TGTGCCAGCAGCCCGGGACAAGAAGCTTTCTTT
CASSPGQEAFF
>many|TRBV28|14|TRBD1|TRBJ1-1
TGTGCCAGCAGTAAACAGGGGAGGAACACTGAAGCTTTCTTT
CASSKQGRNTEAFF
>.|TRBV10-1|16|.|TRBJ2-7
TGCGCCAGCAGTGAGGGCCCCGGGACACCGTCCTACGAGCAGTACTTC
CASSEGPGTPSYEQYF
>.|TRBV20-1|16|TRBD2|TRBJ2-1
TGCAGTGCTAGAGATGGGAAAGCGGGGGGTTACAATGAGCAGTTCTTC
CSARDGKAGGYNEQFF
>few|TRBV18|14|TRBD1|TRBJ1-1
TGTGCCAGCTGGGAAGGACAGGGGTTAACTGAAGCTTTCTTT
CASWEGQGLTEAFF
>.|TRBV19|16|.|TRBJ2-6
TGTGCCAGTAGTATTTTTCTTACTACCGGGGCCAACGTCCTGACTTTC
CASSIFLTTGANVLTF
>few|TRBV9|16|TRBD2|TRBJ2-1
TGTGCCAGCAGCGTGGGGACTAGCGGGAATTCGGATGAGCAGTTCTTC
CASSVGTSGNSDEQFF
>many|TRBV28|15|TRBD1|TRBJ2-7
TGTGCCAGCAGGAGGGGGACAGTCGTCTCCTACGAGCAGTACTTC
CASRRGTVVSYEQYF
>few|TRBV2|14|.|TRBJ2-2
TGTGCCATAGCGGGAACAGGGGAAGCCGGGGAGCTGTTTTTT
CAIAGTGEAGELFF
>.|TRBV6-5|14|.|TRBJ2-1
TGTGCCAGCAGTTGCCAGGGGCCTTACAATGAGCAGTTCTTC
CASSCQGPYNEQFF
>many|TRBV6-2/TRBV6-3|18|.|TRBJ2-4
TGTGCCAGCAGTTACGGGGGCGTAAGGGGATTGGCCAAAAACATTCAGTACTTC
CASSYGGVRGLAKNIQYF
>.|TRBV15|13|TRBD1|TRBJ2-2
TGTGCCACCGGGACAGCGAACACCGGGGAGCTGTTTTTT
CATGTANTGELFF